These T cell receptor beta chains were read from a single sample in a study of sequential checkpoint blockade in melanoma. Assay used: immunoSEQ multiplex PCR; TCRdb lists only in-frame clones, some missing. This repertoire shows approximately 20,000 clones, under 65% found once; its top ten account for approximately 16%. Sequenced material: CD8+ T cells sorted from blood (inferred from file names), taken from a patient given nivolumab and ipilimumab in sequence. The receptors were sampled from a human donor with melanoma. The CDR3 runs from the conserved cysteine through the conserved F or W. The order of the fields is CDR3 protein, CDR3 DNA, V gene, J gene, clone size, D gene. The D gene is left open where the match is weak. Where a row states a size, it is once, few, many or the class of an expanded clone; other rows omit it.

CDR3 protein: CASSPGTGYDQETQYF
CDR3 DNA: TGTGCCAGCAGCCCAGGGACAGGGTACGACCAAGAGACCCAGTACTTC
V gene: TRBV11-2
J gene: TRBJ2-5
clone size: few
D gene: TRBD1

CDR3 protein: CASSPPGTGEKTYEQYF
CDR3 DNA: TGTGCCAGCAGCCCCCCCGGTACAGGGGAGAAAACCTACGAGCAGTACTTC
V gene: TRBV4-2
J gene: TRBJ2-7
clone size: few
D gene: TRBD1

CDR3 protein: CASASGAGGGLVRHEQYF
CDR3 DNA: TGTGCCAGCGCCTCAGGGGCGGGTGGTGGTCTTGTTCGACACGAGCAGTACTTC
V gene: TRBV27
J gene: TRBJ2-7
clone size: few
D gene: .

CDR3 protein: CASSALGGLETQYF
CDR3 DNA: TGTGCCAGCAGTGCTCTTGGGGGACTTGAGACCCAGTACTTC
V gene: TRBV6-1
J gene: TRBJ2-5
clone size: .
D gene: .

CDR3 protein: CASRSGISADYEQYF
CDR3 DNA: TGTGCCAGCAGATCAGGGATTTCCGCCGACTACGAGCAGTACTTC
V gene: TRBV6-5
J gene: TRBJ2-7
clone size: few
D gene: .

CDR3 protein: CASSLLRQGTEAFF
CDR3 DNA: TGTGCCAGCAGCCTACTAAGACAGGGGACTGAAGCTTTCTTT
V gene: TRBV7-9
J gene: TRBJ1-1
clone size: .
D gene: TRBD1

CDR3 protein: CSVSGWSGELFF
CDR3 DNA: TGCAGCGTTAGCGGGTGGTCCGGGGAGCTGTTTTTT
V gene: TRBV29-1
J gene: TRBJ2-2
clone size: .
D gene: .

CDR3 protein: CASSYTQTYEQYF
CDR3 DNA: TGTGCCAGCAGTTATACACAGACCTACGAGCAGTACTTC
V gene: TRBV6-5
J gene: TRBJ2-7
clone size: .
D gene: .

CDR3 protein: CASRPTGDYGYTF
CDR3 DNA: TGTGCCAGCAGACCGACAGGTGACTATGGCTACACCTTC
V gene: TRBV7-9
J gene: TRBJ1-2
clone size: .
D gene: .

CDR3 protein: CASSLVGGGDTEAFF
CDR3 DNA: TGTGCCAGCAGCTTGGTCGGTGGAGGAGACACTGAAGCTTTCTTT
V gene: TRBV5-3
J gene: TRBJ1-1
clone size: once
D gene: .

CDR3 protein: CASSEWGTGEPYNEQFF
CDR3 DNA: TGTGCCAGCAGTGAATGGGGGACGGGGGAGCCCTACAATGAGCAGTTCTTC
V gene: TRBV2
J gene: TRBJ2-1
clone size: .
D gene: .

CDR3 protein: CASRENSGGPGDTQYF
CDR3 DNA: TGCGCCAGCAGAGAAAATAGCGGGGGCCCCGGAGATACGCAGTATTTT
V gene: TRBV5-1
J gene: TRBJ2-3
clone size: .
D gene: TRBD2

CDR3 protein: CASSLSSRGLIGELFF
CDR3 DNA: TGTGCCAGCAGTTTATCGTCCAGGGGGCTTATCGGGGAGCTGTTTTTT
V gene: TRBV27
J gene: TRBJ2-2
clone size: .
D gene: TRBD1

CDR3 protein: CASSSGTDSSGNTIYF
CDR3 DNA: TGTGCCAGCAGTTCAGGGACAGACAGTTCTGGAAACACCATATATTTT
V gene: TRBV6-5
J gene: TRBJ1-3
clone size: .
D gene: TRBD1

CDR3 protein: CASSEDTNYGYTF
CDR3 DNA: TGTGCCAGCAGTGAGGACACTAACTATGGCTACACCTTC
V gene: TRBV6-4
J gene: TRBJ1-2
clone size: few
D gene: .

CDR3 protein: CASSLIDRAANYGYTF
CDR3 DNA: TGTGCCAGCAGTTTAATCGACAGGGCAGCTAACTATGGCTACACCTTC
V gene: TRBV28
J gene: TRBJ1-2
clone size: .
D gene: TRBD1

CDR3 protein: CASSLDRGHTEAFF
CDR3 DNA: TGCGCCAGCAGCTTGGACAGGGGCCACACTGAAGCTTTCTTT
V gene: TRBV5-1
J gene: TRBJ1-1
clone size: few
D gene: TRBD1

CDR3 protein: CASSLVGLANNEQFF
CDR3 DNA: TGTGCCAGCAGCCTAGTCGGACTAGCGAACAATGAGCAGTTCTTC
V gene: TRBV4-1
J gene: TRBJ2-1
clone size: .
D gene: TRBD2

CDR3 protein: CASKWTSGTYEQYF
CDR3 DNA: TGTGCCAGCAAATGGACTAGCGGGACCTACGAGCAGTACTTC
V gene: TRBV2
J gene: TRBJ2-7
clone size: few
D gene: TRBD2

CDR3 protein: CASSGLAGGPHEQFF
CDR3 DNA: TGTGCCAGCAGCGGACTAGCGGGGGGCCCTCATGAGCAGTTCTTC
V gene: TRBV11-2
J gene: TRBJ2-1
clone size: .
D gene: TRBD2

CDR3 protein: CASSLEGGYGYTF
CDR3 DNA: TGTGCCAGCAGCTTAGAGGGAGGCTATGGCTACACCTTC
V gene: TRBV7-2
J gene: TRBJ1-2
clone size: few
D gene: .

CDR3 protein: CASSTTGGANTGELFF
CDR3 DNA: TGTGCCAGCAGCACAACAGGGGGAGCGAACACCGGGGAGCTGTTTTTT
V gene: TRBV11-2
J gene: TRBJ2-2
clone size: .
D gene: TRBD1

CDR3 protein: CASSQEGLKNTEAFF
CDR3 DNA: TGCGCCAGCAGCCAAGAAGGACTGAAGAACACTGAAGCTTTCTTT
V gene: TRBV4-1
J gene: TRBJ1-1
clone size: .
D gene: .

CDR3 protein: CASSENRDGYTF
CDR3 DNA: TGTGCCAGCAGTGAAAACAGGGATGGCTACACCTTC
V gene: TRBV2
J gene: TRBJ1-2
clone size: few
D gene: .

CDR3 protein: CASSQVRKTGTHGYTF
CDR3 DNA: TGCGCCAGCAGCCAAGTTAGAAAGACAGGGACCCATGGCTACACCTTC
V gene: TRBV4-1
J gene: TRBJ1-2
clone size: .
D gene: TRBD1

CDR3 protein: CAWNYEGARGYTF
CDR3 DNA: TGTGCCTGGAATTATGAAGGGGCTCGTGGCTACACCTTC
V gene: TRBV30
J gene: TRBJ1-2
clone size: once
D gene: .